The T cell receptor beta chain described here comes from a study of T-cell reconstitution after alpha-beta-depleted transplantation in children. Study-level findings and limits: In patients about two months after transplant, alpha-beta T cells reportedly arose from several hundred expanded graft clones. A year post-transplant, T-cell counts and diversity derived mostly from newly produced T cells. Some patients' high day-60 TCRbeta diversity was attributed to recipient cells surviving conditioning.

This clonotype was seen repeatedly, ten times or more. What it binds is not known. Unique molecular identifiers were used in preparing the TCRbeta library. TCRdb re-analysed the PCR reads in MiXCR, keeping a single row per CDR3 protein. The table shows approximately 240,000 distinct CDR3 sequences, with roughly a tenth occurring only once. The CDR3 has 16 amino acids. CDR1 is SGHRS, CDR2 YFSETQ, per germline. V lost 0 bases to trimming and J lost 4 bases, with 16 bases between them. V usage is TRBV5-1 and J usage is TRBJ2-5, with D maybe TRBD2 (5 bases). The receptor's source is a child less than two years old with acute myeloid leukemia, due to receive a stem cell transplant. The specimen was PBMCs, collected before TCRalphabeta/CD19-depleted stem cell transplant. CDR3 DNA sequence: TGCGCCAGCAGCTTGGCCAGCGGCCTATTTAGAGAGACCCAGTACTTC. Its protein is CASSLASGLFRETQYF.